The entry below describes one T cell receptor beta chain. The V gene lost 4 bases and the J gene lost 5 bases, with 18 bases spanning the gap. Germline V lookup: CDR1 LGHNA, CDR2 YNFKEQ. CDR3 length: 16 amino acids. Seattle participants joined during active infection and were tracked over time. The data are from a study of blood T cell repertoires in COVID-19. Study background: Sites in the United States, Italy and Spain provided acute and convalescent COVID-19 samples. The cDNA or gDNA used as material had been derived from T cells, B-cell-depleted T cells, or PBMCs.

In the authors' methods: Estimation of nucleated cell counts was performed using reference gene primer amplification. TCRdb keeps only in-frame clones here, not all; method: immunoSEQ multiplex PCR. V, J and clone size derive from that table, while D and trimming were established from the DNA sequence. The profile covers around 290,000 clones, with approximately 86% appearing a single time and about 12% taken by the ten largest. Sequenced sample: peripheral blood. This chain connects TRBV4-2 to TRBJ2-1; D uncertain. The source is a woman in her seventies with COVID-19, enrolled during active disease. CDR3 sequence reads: CASSRPGVGRDNEQFF. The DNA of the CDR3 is TGTGCCAGCAGCCGACCTGGAGTTGGAAGAGACAATGAGCAGTTCTTC.